This T cell receptor delta chain was recorded in a study of γδ T cells in repeated Plasmodium falciparum infection. Study information: The natural-infection arm compared Malian children under seasonal malaria with matched Australian children. Over about 600 days, donors received four mosquito-bite P. falciparum NF54 infections.

TCRdb reanalysed the multiplex PCR reads via CATT. Seen here are tens of thousands of delta-chain clones, roughly 2% observed once, and the top ten hold around 24%. Flow sorting of PBMC yielded separate Vgamma9/Vdelta2+ and Vdelta2-negative gammadelta T cell populations for bulk repertoire analysis. Germline V gene data show CDR1 as TSESDYY and CDR2 as QEAYKQQN. With 8 bases clipped from V and 11 bases from J, the junction kept 30 bases outside the gene matches. The CDR3 is made up of 20 amino acids. As for this clone: The mismatch at residue 4 between this DNA's translation and the TCRdb protein of a much larger clone likely reflects a read error; the protein shown is translated from the DNA.

The clonotype originates from a pool of human donors (malaria-infected and uninfected, not separated). Sequenced sample: gamma-delta T cells from blood. The chain joins TRAV38-2/DV8 to TRDJ1; TRDD3 aligns across 13 bases. In DNA form, the CDR3 reads TGTGCTTACGAAGGGAGCCTTCCTATGGCCATGAACTGGGGGATACGAAGGCTCATCTTT. Protein: CAYEGSLPMAMNWGIRRLIF.